The entry that follows covers one T cell receptor (beta chain) sequence. Every donor provided one heparinised blood draw, which averaged approximately 100 mL. Stem cell-like memory, regulatory, central memory and naive CD4+ cells were sorted via CD45RO/CCR7/CD25/CD127/CD95/CD27. The data were taken from a study of beta chain features in type 1 diabetes. The overall study: The examined sorted cells totaled over 85,000,000 across samples.

Trimming took 10 bases from V and 2 from J, leaving 16 bases between them. Germline V gene lookup returns CDR1 ENHRY and CDR2 SYGVKD. The CDR3 totals 14 residues. Every isolated RNA sample was fully reverse transcribed, so sequencing captured expressed TCRB transcripts. Some clones are missing from TCRdb's copy, which holds only in-frame ones; the method was immunoSEQ multiplex PCR. The sample yields hundreds of thousands of clones, roughly 30% seen once. The chain combines TRBV10-3 with TRBJ2-3, with D maybe TRBD1 (6 bases). The TCR sequence derives from a man aged 18 to 30 in good health. Sequencing was performed on naive CD4+ T cells from blood. The CDR3 DNA follows: TGTGCCACTCTCCGGGACAAGGACACAGATACGCAGTATTTT. This gives the protein CATLRDKDTDTQYF.